This T cell receptor (beta chain) was obtained from a study of breast tumors, draining lymph nodes, adjacent tissues. At least ten counts were recorded for this clonotype. Its antigen is unknown. The lymph nodes were axillary draining lymph nodes from breast cancer patients. In TCRdb, the multiplex PCR reads were re-called with MiXCR into one record per CDR3 protein. The sample holds 85,000 to 120,000 distinct CDR3 sequences, under 40% seen once. Germline V gene data show CDR1 as SGHRS and CDR2 as YFSETQ. CDR3 length equals 15 residues. Trimming cost V 5 bases and J 5 bases, with 14 bases left between them. Study-wide results and limits: Tumor repertoires ranked between lymph nodes and nontumor tissue in diversity, with V and J gene preferences. That most tumor T cells come from lymph nodes remained unproven. Findings are consistent with lymph node origin and intratumoral expansion of most tumor T cells. Tumor and nontumor repertoires were significantly more similar in luminal-like than in basal-like breast cancer.

The chain carries TRBV5-1 and TRBJ1-6; unclear D gene. The sequence derives from a female donor with breast cancer. Some clones in this sample may be carry-over from other donors' samples. Sequencing was done on a sample of axillary lymph node tissue. CDR3 DNA sequence: TGCGCCAGCAGTGGCACCTTAGGGCATAATTCACCCCTCCACTTT. Amino acid sequence: CASSGTLGHNSPLHF.